Shown below are 8 T cell receptor beta chains from a single sample sequenced in a study of blood T cells in healthy people across ages. Sample-barcoded 5' priming and a J-beta primer mix drove a second PCR of 7 to 11 cycles. Each CDR3 protein gets one entry after TCRdb re-called the 5' RACE reads with MiXCR. This table has approximately 1,000,000 distinct CDR3 sequences, about two fifths appearing once. The material sequenced was blood. The origin of the receptors is a young man in good health.

This chain uses TRBV6-6 with TRBJ2-3, with TRBD1 matching over 8 bases. Germline values: CDR1 MNHNY, CDR2 SVGAGI (reference sequence). V lost 4 bases to trimming and J lost 6 bases; unmatched junction nucleotides: 3. The CDR3 totals 13 residues. The chain's CDR3 is CASSWTGRDTQYF. The CDR3 coding sequence is TGTGCCAGCAGTTGGACAGGGAGGGATACGCAGTATTTT.

The V call is TRBV10-2, the J call TRBJ2-1, with D hard to call. Germline V gene data show CDR1 as WSHSY and CDR2 as SAAADI. Trimming took off 4 bases at V and 10 bases at J, with 20 bases between the two ends. This CDR3 has 15 amino acids. CDR3 sequence (DNA): TGCGCCAGCAGTGCGGAACAGTTTCTTTCCTACGAGCAGTTCTTC. Its translation: CASSAEQFLSYEQFF.

Written as DNA, the CDR3 is TGCAGTGCTAGCCCGGGGCTAGCGGGAGGGGCTAGCACAGATACGCAGTATTTT. It encodes CSASPGLAGGASTDTQYF. The J gene is TRBJ2-3, the V gene TRBV20-1; 12 bases are shared with TRBD2. The V gene's germline CDR1 is DFQATT and CDR2 SNEGSKA (reference sequence). This CDR3 region has 18 residues. Trimming at V came to 3 bases and at J to 0 bases, leaving 10 bases not matched to a gene.

V gene TRBV29-1 combines with J gene TRBJ1-4; D is undetermined. V was clipped by 0 bases and J by 4 bases, with 9 bases between them. CDR3 size: 14 residues. The germline V gene has CDR1 SQVTM and CDR2 ANQGSEA. The CDR3 here is CSVEDRRSNEKLFF. CDR3 sequence (DNA): TGCAGCGTTGAAGATCGGAGGAGTAATGAAAAACTGTTTTTT.

The chain employs TRBV20-1 and TRBJ1-5; D not certain. V was cut by 7 bases and J by 1 base, with 11 bases left in between. This CDR3 has 13 amino acids. CDR1 is DFQATT and CDR2 is SNEGSKA in the germline V gene (reference sequence). CDR3 residues: CSVPTGSNQPQHF. The CDR3, as DNA: TGCAGTGTTCCTACTGGGAGCAATCAGCCCCAGCATTTT.

This chain joins TRBV6-2 or TRBV6-3 and TRBJ1-6, with TRBD1 matching over 7 bases. With V trimmed by 7 bases and J by 9 bases, 9 bases remained unmatched. CDR3 size: 14 residues. From germline, CDR1 is MNHEY and CDR2 SVGEGT. CDR3 sequence (DNA): TGTGCCAGCACCCCCGGGACAGACCGTTCACCCCTCCACTTT. As protein: CASTPGTDRSPLHF.

The chain links TRBV5-1 to TRBJ2-5, with no clear D. Germline CDR1 reads SGHRS; CDR2 reads YFSETQ. The CDR3 contains 13 residues. Trimming stripped 2 bases from V and 5 bases from J, with 10 bases between. The CDR3 nucleotides are TGCGCCAGCAGCTTATCCCCGCCCGAGACCCAGTACTTC. Translation gives CASSLSPPETQYF. Variable domain in full (rest from reference TRBV5-1 and TRBJ2-5): KAGVTQTPRYLIKTRGQQVTLSCSPISGHRSVSWYQQTPGQGLQFLFEYFSETQRNKGNFPGRFSGRQFSNSRSEMNVSTLELGDSALYLCASSLSPPETQYFGPGTRLLVL.

The chain has TRBV29-1 and TRBJ2-3; D uncertain. This CDR3 has 12 amino acids. The ends were cut back, 7 bases at V and 5 bases at J, with 13 bases in the middle. The germline V gene has CDR1 SQVTM and CDR2 ANQGSEA. CDR3 DNA: TGCAGCGCCCCGTCTGCGGAAGATACGCAGTATTTT. Translated, it gives CSAPSAEDTQYF.